This T cell receptor (beta chain) stems from a study of control samples from healthy donors and cancer patients. Germline V gene data show CDR1 as LGHNA and CDR2 as YSLEER. V dropped 0 bases and J dropped 7 bases, with 24 bases sitting between them. The CDR3 loop spans 18 amino acids. Sequenced by immunoSEQ multiplex PCR; TCRdb stores in-frame clones only, minus some. Here the sample spans 150,000 to 200,000 clones, more than 80% being singletons. The sequencing input was blood. The TCR sequence derives from a man aged 25 to 40 in good health. V and J are TRBV4-3 and TRBJ1-1; possibly TRBD1 for D (5 bases). CDR3: CASSQDRVLISPDVEAFF. CDR3 nucleotide sequence: TGCGCCAGCAGCCAAGACAGGGTCTTGATCTCCCCCGACGTTGAAGCTTTCTTT.